This T cell receptor (beta chain) was documented in a study of T cells expressing NK-cell markers. As for the study in general: Investigators obtained TCR beta repertoires from sorted CD3+CD56+NKG2C+, CD3+CD56+NKG2C- and CD3+CD56-NKG2C+ T cells. Study-level points and caveats: Topping the CD3+CD56-NKG2C+ fraction as well were these clonotypes, in a few donors. As a fraction of CD8+ T cells, dominant NKG2C+ clonotypes reached about 1.0-7.0% in 5 or 6 donors.

The CDR3 extends over 17 amino acids. Germline V gene lookup returns CDR1 DFQATT and CDR2 SNEGSKA (reference sequence). Template switching by 5'RACE with UMIs generated the TCR beta cDNA. TCRdb re-called the 5' RACE reads; one entry per CDR3 protein, DNA not given. Here the sample table reports fewer than 550,000 distinct CDR3 sequences. Points on this clonotype: The target antigen is unknown.

The chain is built from TRBV20-1 and TRBJ2-3; the D call of TRBD2 rests on TCRdb alone, since no DNA is present to check it. This clonotype originated in a woman aged 45-65 years in good health. Sequencing was carried out using blood T cells: a sorted CD56 or NKG2C T cell subset, CD4+ or CD8+ T cells, or bulk PBMC T cells (not recorded which). CDR3 protein: CSQVWSNPGVSTDTQYF.